The clone carrying this TCR beta chain was recorded many times. Its specificity is unknown. TCRalpha and TCRbeta libraries used 5'RACE with constant-segment primers and UMIs. TCRdb used MiXCR to reprocess the 5' RACE reads, holding one entry per CDR3 protein. The top ten clones hold about 8.1% of a sample with roughly 610,000 distinct CDR3 sequences, around 16% of them seen once. These data come from a study of T-cell memory formation after mild COVID-19. Study outcomes and limitations: Confirmation of SARS-CoV-2 specificity was lacking for second-wave clones peaking day 37. Shrinking CD4+ clones were chiefly CM and EM; CD8+ ones were chiefly EMRA.

Trimming took off 6 bases at V and 0 bases at J, with 9 bases between the two ends. From germline, CDR1 is SQVTM and CDR2 ANQGSEA. The CDR3 totals 13 residues. The V gene is TRBV29-1, the J gene TRBJ2-1; D gene uncertain. This TCR was sampled from an adult woman who had mild COVID-19 (a few samples of this study predate the infection). Cell type and time point are not known. The sequencing input was PBMCs or a T cell subset sorted from them (not recorded which). The CDR3 sequence is CSVGRGSYNEQFF. In DNA, the CDR3 is TGCAGCGTCGGACGCGGCTCCTACAATGAGCAGTTCTTC.